This TCR beta chain was sequenced for a study of cytomegalovirus exposure and HLA in healthy donors. Germline CDR1 SEHNR, CDR2 FQNEAQ (reference sequence). The CDR3 is 18 amino acids. Note on this clone: The junction and the germline gene differ at one end; a read error may be behind it.

This PCR relied on a set of 60 Vbeta primers and 13 Jbeta primers. Measured with immunoSEQ multiplex PCR; TCRdb has only the in-frame clones, and not every one. The top ten clones hold 2.2% of a sample with 170,000 or so clones, about 86% of them seen once. The clonotype was recovered from a woman aged 25 to 45 in good health and CMV-seronegative. This chain joins TRBV7-9 and TRBJ2-1, with 9 positions matching TRBD2. The sample was PBMCs. Here the CDR3 reads CASSLAKTRLADYSEQFF. In DNA form, the CDR3 reads TGTGCCAGCAGCTTAGCGAAAACGAGACTAGCGGATTACAGTGAGCAGTTCTTC.